The clone carrying this TCR beta chain is medium-sized by frequency. What it binds is unknown. Germline-derived CDR1 and CDR2 are SNHLY and FYNNEI. The CDR3 sequence is 12 residues long. The entry originates in a study of CXCR3-negative and CXCR3-positive naive CD8 T cells. Findings and caveats of the study: In naive cells, CXCR3-negative and CXCR3-positive subsets had similar TRBV-TRBJ usage; memory cells differed. CXCR3-positive naive cells had TRB CDR3s that were more hydrophobic than CXCR3-negative naive cells had.

The libraries of TRB cDNA were prepared using 5' RACE with UMI labels. TCRdb re-called the 5' RACE reads, yielding one record per CDR3 amino acid sequence without DNA. The listing contains roughly 7,200 distinct CDR3 sequences. Definition of naive CD8+ T cells rested on a CD45RO-CCR7+CD27+CD95- profile. The receptor comes from a human donor in good health. Some clones in this sample may be carry-over from other donors' samples. The sequencing sample was made of naive CXCR3- CD8+ T cells from blood. Subset specified: CD45RO-CCR7+CD27+CD95- naive CD8+ T cells lacking CXCR3 (TNR3-). The V gene is TRBV2, the J gene TRBJ2-7; the D gene TCRdb calls, TRBD1, cannot be checked with no DNA. This CDR3 reads CATTGRTYEQYF.